The next 32 T cell receptor beta chains were all read from a single sample in a study of CD4 T cells in relation to SARS-CoV-2 and coronaviruses. For these receptors, no antigen is known. Generated by immunoSEQ multiplex PCR, the TCRdb table keeps only in-frame clones and is missing some. The sample holds some 40,000 clones, approximately 80% seen once. The material sequenced was memory CD4+ T cells from PBMCs, cultured in vitro. Receptors originate from an adult with COVID-19.

Concerning this clone itself: Because it lacks the conserved phenylalanine or tryptophan at the end, this CDR3 is likely a read error. No DNA is shown, since the ends of the CDR3 on it are uncertain; the CDR3 is the one TCRdb lists. CDR3: CAWSRGEHYSPLHFG. The rearrangement uses TRBV30 and TRBJ2-6. Inclusive of both ends, the CDR3 amounts to 15 amino acids. Germline V gene lookup returns CDR1 GTSNPN and CDR2 SVGIG (reference sequence).

The chain has TRBV6-1 and TRBJ2-1; D remains unclear. The length of the CDR3 is 14 residues. Germline-derived CDR1 and CDR2 are MNHNS and SASEGT. V was trimmed by 2 bases and J by 8 bases, leaving 13 bases between them. The CDR3 loop is CASSEKGYWDEQFF. CDR3 nucleotide sequence: TGTGCCAGCAGTGAAAAGGGATACTGGGATGAGCAGTTCTTC.

The chain recombines TRBV5-1 with TRBJ2-5; 13 bases line up with TRBD2. This CDR3 is built from 15 residues. Trimming removed 4 bases from V and 1 base from J; junction bases left unmatched: 1. The germline gives CDR1 SGHRS, CDR2 YFSETQ. The CDR3 loop is CASSRLAGGQETQYF. In DNA form, the CDR3 reads TGCGCCAGCAGCCGACTAGCGGGAGGCCAAGAGACCCAGTACTTC. The full variable domain, with the rest looked up from reference TRBV5-1 and TRBJ2-5, is KAGVTQTPRYLIKTRGQQVTLSCSPISGHRSVSWYQQTPGQGLQFLFEYFSETQRNKGNFPGRFSGRQFSNSRSEMNVSTLELGDSALYLCASSRLAGGQETQYFGPGTRLLVL.

This chain joins TRBV28 and TRBJ2-7, with 9 bases matching TRBD1. The junction had 7 bases not matched to a gene; V was cut back by 10 bases and J by 6 bases. CDR3 size: 12 residues. Germline V gene sequence: CDR1 MDHEN, CDR2 SYDVKM. CDR3 bases: TGTGCCACGAATACAGGGGGCTCCGAGCAGTACTTC. Translating gives CATNTGGSEQYF.

The chain employs TRBV19 and TRBJ2-7; D not certain. CDR1 is LNHDA and CDR2 is SQIVND in the germline V gene (reference sequence). The CDR3 runs to 15 residues. Trimming removed 7 bases from V and 6 bases from J, with 22 bases in between. The DNA for the CDR3 is TGTGCCAGTACCGTACCGGCCCCCAACCGTGGCGAGCAGTACTTC. Amino acid sequence: CASTVPAPNRGEQYF.

The V gene is TRBV5-8, the J gene TRBJ2-1, with TRBD2 identical over 10 bases. This CDR3 comprises 16 residues. After removal of 6 bases from V and 9 bases from J, the junction contained 15 bases not matched to a gene. Germline CDR1 and CDR2: SGHTS and YDEGEE. CDR3 nucleotides: TGTGCCAGCACCCTGTTTGCTAGCGGGAGTTTTAGTGAGCAGTTCTTC. Translation gives CASTLFASGSFSEQFF.

The chain recombines TRBV20-1 with TRBJ1-4; D is ambiguous. V lost 2 bases to trimming and J lost 6 bases, with 4 bases between them. The CDR3 consists of 11 residues. CDR1 is DFQATT and CDR2 is SNEGSKA in the germline V gene (reference sequence). DNA of the CDR3: TGCAGTGCTAGATTTGATGAAAAACTGTTTTTT. Translating gives CSARFDEKLFF.

V and J are TRBV7-2 and TRBJ2-1; D is uncertain. The CDR3 runs to 15 residues. Trimming removed 2 bases from V and 8 bases from J, with 16 bases in between. Germline assignment: CDR1 SGHTA and CDR2 FQGNSA. In DNA form, the CDR3 reads TGTGCCAGCAGCTTACAGTCCCTAGTAGGAGATGAGCAGTTCTTC. It yields the protein CASSLQSLVGDEQFF.

V is TRBV7-3 and J is TRBJ2-5, with D uncertain. The germline V and J ends were trimmed by 2 bases and 4 bases, with 11 bases remaining between them. In germline, CDR1 is SGHTA, CDR2 FQGTGA. The CDR3 is 14 amino acids. The DNA for the CDR3 is TGTGCCAGCAGCTTAGGAAAGGACGGAGAGACCCAGTACTTC. As protein: CASSLGKDGETQYF.

The rearrangement uses TRBV12-3 or TRBV12-4 and TRBJ1-1; TRBD1 is a possible D gene (6 bases). V lost 7 bases to trimming and J lost 7 bases, with 16 bases between them. The CDR3 sequence is 13 residues long. CDR3 amino acids: CASTLRGAVEAFF. CDR3 in DNA: TGTGCCAGCACCTTGAGGGGGGCGGTTGAAGCTTTCTTT.

J is TRBJ2-7 and V is TRBV7-9, with 10 bases aligning to TRBD1. The germline V gene encodes CDR1 SEHNR and CDR2 FQNEAQ (reference sequence). The CDR3 contains 14 residues. Trimming cost V 5 bases and J 5 bases; bases outside gene matches: 6. DNA for the CDR3: TGTGCCAGCAGCCCAGGACAGGGGGTCCACGAGCAGTACTTC. It yields the protein CASSPGQGVHEQYF.

This rearrangement joins TRBV3-1 (or the pseudogene TRBV3-2) to TRBJ1-6; 8 bases are shared with TRBD1. Per the germline V gene, CDR1 is LGHDT and CDR2 is YNNKEL (reference sequence). This CDR3 spans 17 amino acids. J was trimmed by 1 base and V by 1 base; bases with no gene match: 3. In DNA form, the CDR3 reads TGTGCCAGCAGCCAAGGCAGGGGGCCTTCCTATAATTCACCCCTCCACTTT. Translation: CASSQGRGPSYNSPLHF.

The CDR3 nucleotides read TGCGCCAGCAGCTTGGGGGGCCAGCTCCAAGAGACCCAGTACTTC. Translating gives CASSLGGQLQETQYF. The chain employs TRBV5-1 and TRBJ2-5, with D perhaps TRBD1 (5 bases). Germline assignment: CDR1 SGHRS and CDR2 YFSETQ. V was shortened by 0 bases and J by 1 base, with 10 bases between the two germline ends. The CDR3 consists of 15 residues.

The chain carries TRBV9 and TRBJ2-2; the D is unclear. V was pared by 0 bases and J by 1 base, with 10 bases between. The CDR3 covers 16 residues. In germline, CDR1 is SGDLS, CDR2 YYNGEE. CDR3 in amino acids: CASSVGEFRNTGELFF. CDR3 sequence (DNA): TGTGCCAGCAGCGTAGGCGAGTTCCGGAACACCGGGGAGCTGTTTTTT.

The rearrangement joins TRBV11-2 to TRBJ2-3; D gene ambiguous. The germline gives CDR1 SGHAT, CDR2 FQNNGV. The CDR3 spans 15 residues. V lost 1 base to trimming and J lost 6 bases, with 14 bases between them. The CDR3 loop reads CASSLGQWLTDTQYF. The CDR3 nucleotides read TGTGCCAGCAGCTTAGGACAATGGTTAACCGATACGCAGTATTTT.

The chain has TRBV6-6 and TRBJ1-5, with D possibly being TRBD1 (5 bases). The germline CDR1 and CDR2 sequences are MNHNY and SVGAGI (reference sequence). V was pared by 7 bases and J by 2 bases, with 15 bases between. The CDR3 is made up of 15 amino acids. The DNA of the CDR3 is TGTGCCAGCAACCTTGGGACGGCGGGCAATCAGCCCCAGCATTTT. Residues: CASNLGTAGNQPQHF.

The J gene is TRBJ2-6, the V gene TRBV19; D is ambiguous. The V end lost 1 base, the J end lost 6 bases, and 7 bases lay between the germline ends. The CDR3 totals 14 residues. Germline V CDR1 and CDR2: LNHDA, SQIVND (reference sequence). The CDR3 region is CASSIGFEANVLTF. CDR3 in DNA: TGTGCCAGTAGTATAGGGTTCGAGGCCAACGTCCTGACTTTC.

The rearrangement links TRBV2 to TRBJ2-5, with D possibly being TRBD2 (7 bases). The germline gives CDR1 SNHLY, CDR2 FYNNEI. The CDR3 runs to 15 residues. Between the trimmed V and J ends, which lost 4 bases and 6 bases, there was a span of 18 bases. The CDR3: CASSGEGEGPQTQYF. For the CDR3, the DNA is TGTGCCAGCAGTGGAGAGGGGGAGGGCCCGCAGACCCAGTACTTC.

The V call is TRBV6-4, the J call TRBJ2-1; TRBD2 agrees at 10 bases. The CDR3 is 14 amino acids. Germline CDR1 and CDR2: MRHNA and SNTAGT. After removal of 4 bases from V and 6 bases from J, the junction contained 3 bases not matched to a gene. The CDR3 DNA follows: TGTGCCAGCAGTGGTCTAGCGGGGGCCAATGAGCAGTTCTTC. Translating it yields CASSGLAGANEQFF.

This clone was counted a few times. The chain carries TRBV18 and TRBJ2-6; D call uncertain. The CDR3 contains 14 residues. V shed 5 bases and J shed 1 base, with 6 bases lying between them. Germline V gene data show CDR1 as KGHSH and CDR2 as LQKENI. CDR3 in amino acids: CASSETSGANVLTF. The DNA of the CDR3 is TGTGCCAGCTCAGAAACGTCTGGGGCCAACGTCCTGACTTTC.

This clone occurred once. V and J are TRBV5-6 and TRBJ1-5; 8 bases agree with TRBD1. V lost 3 bases and J lost 6; bases outside the gene matches: 8. The germline gives CDR1 SGHDT, CDR2 YYEEEE. There are 15 residues in the CDR3. The CDR3 coding sequence is TGTGCCAGCAGCTCTCTAACAGGGGGAGGTCAGCCCCAGCATTTT. Protein: CASSSLTGGGQPQHF.

The rearrangement joins TRBV9 to TRBJ2-2, with D unresolved. The germline CDR1 and CDR2 sequences are SGDLS and YYNGEE. V was pared by 4 bases and J by 7 bases, with 20 bases between. The CDR3 is made up of 16 amino acids. CDR3 sequence: CASSPLNWRLGGELFF. The DNA for the CDR3 is TGTGCCAGCAGCCCACTTAATTGGAGATTGGGCGGGGAGCTGTTTTTT.

This clone was seen a single time. The V and J genes are TRBV5-4 and TRBJ2-7; TRBD1 matches at 8 bases. The CDR3 spans 15 residues. Germline trimming cut 0 bases from V and 2 bases from J; bases unmatched to any gene: 4. From germline, CDR1 is SGHNT and CDR2 YYREEE (reference sequence). Written as DNA, the CDR3 is TGTGCCAGCAGCTTGGGAGACAGGGGCCCCTACGAGCAGTACTTC. This translates into CASSLGDRGPYEQYF. The full variable domain, rest sourced from reference TRBV5-4 and TRBJ2-7, is ETGVTQSPTHLIKTRGQQVTLRCSSQSGHNTVSWYQQALGQGPQFIFQYYREEENGRGNFPPRFSGLQFPNYSSELNVNALELDDSALYLCASSLGDRGPYEQYFGPGTRLTVT.

The chain employs TRBV5-1 and TRBJ2-1, with 10 bases fitting TRBD2. V trimming: 6 bases; J trimming: 8 bases; junction bases outside the gene matches: 11. The CDR3 has 15 amino acids. Germline V gene sequence: CDR1 SGHRS, CDR2 YFSETQ. The CDR3 region is CASKRSSGSADEQFF. The CDR3 nucleotides read TGCGCCAGCAAACGGTCTAGCGGGAGCGCGGATGAGCAGTTCTTC.

V usage is TRBV30 and J usage is TRBJ2-3, with D tentatively TRBD2 (5 bases). The CDR3 is 14 residues long. V lost 2 bases and J lost 4, with 13 bases in between. Germline assignment: CDR1 GTSNPN and CDR2 SVGIG (reference sequence). The CDR3 loop is CAWSPTSSSDTQYF. The CDR3 bases are TGTGCCTGGAGTCCAACCTCTAGCTCAGATACGCAGTATTTT.

V and J are TRBV9 and TRBJ2-7; D ambiguous. Trimming removed 0 bases at V and 2 bases at J, with 6 bases between. From germline, CDR1 is SGDLS and CDR2 YYNGEE. This CDR3 spans 13 amino acids. CDR3 loop: CASSVGTTYEQYF. In nucleotides, the CDR3 is TGTGCCAGCAGCGTAGGGACCACCTACGAGCAGTACTTC.

CDR3 in amino acids: CATSDLYGTGGDEQYF. CDR3 DNA sequence: TGTGCCACCAGTGATTTGTATGGGACAGGTGGTGACGAGCAGTACTTC. The chain employs TRBV24-1 and TRBJ2-7, with TRBD1 matching over 8 bases. From germline, CDR1 is KGHDR and CDR2 SFDVKD. The CDR3 loop spans 16 amino acids. The V and J ends lost 0 bases and 5 bases, in that order; junction bases with no gene match: 8.

This clone appeared once. V gene TRBV27 combines with J gene TRBJ2-7; D gene unclear. The germline gives CDR1 MNHEY, CDR2 SMNVEV (reference sequence). The CDR3 is 13 amino acids. The V gene lost 2 bases and the J gene lost 2 bases, with 7 bases spanning the gap. In DNA form, the CDR3 reads TGTGCCAGCAGTTTAGGGCGAACCTACGAGCAGTACTTC. This encodes CASSLGRTYEQYF.

The V and J genes are TRBV4-1 and TRBJ2-5; no clear D gene. Trimming pared 2 bases from V and 4 bases from J, leaving 8 bases between. Germline lookup yields CDR1 MGHRA and CDR2 YSYEKL. The CDR3 sequence is 13 residues long. The CDR3 sequence: CASSQFLRETQYF. The CDR3 nucleotides read TGCGCCAGCAGCCAATTTTTACGAGAGACCCAGTACTTC.

V gene TRBV3-1 (or the pseudogene TRBV3-2) combines with J gene TRBJ2-3; 7 bases line up with TRBD2. Trimming took 7 bases from V and 4 from J; bases not matched to a gene: 8. This CDR3 is built from 14 residues. The germline CDR1 and CDR2 sequences are LGHDT and YNNKEL (reference sequence). DNA of the CDR3: TGTGCCAGCAAATCAGGGAGGGCCTCAGATACGCAGTATTTT. Translating it yields CASKSGRASDTQYF.

The genes are TRBV15 and TRBJ2-3, with D tentatively TRBD2 (6 bases). In germline, CDR1 is LNHNV, CDR2 YYDKDF (reference sequence). The CDR3 contains 16 residues. Trimming cost V 0 bases and J 4 bases, with 14 bases left between them. The CDR3 reads CATSREIRGGPDTQYF. CDR3 DNA: TGTGCCACCAGCAGAGAGATTCGGGGAGGCCCAGATACGCAGTATTTT.

The rearrangement joins TRBV5-4 to TRBJ2-7; D perhaps matches TRBD1 (6 bases). There are 13 residues in the CDR3. With 0 bases removed from V and 5 bases from J, the gap between germline ends came to 9 bases. Germline-derived CDR1 and CDR2 are SGHNT and YYREEE (reference sequence). The DNA of the CDR3 is TGTGCCAGCAGCTTGGACAGGGTCCACGAGCAGTACTTC. It is translated as CASSLDRVHEQYF.